This T cell receptor (beta chain) is drawn from a study of blood T cell repertoires in COVID-19. Study context: Sites across the United States, Italy and Spain contributed samples from acute and convalescent COVID-19. Sources were T cells, B-cell-depleted T cells, or PBMCs; the material itself was cDNA or gDNA.

Trimming left V 6 bases short and J 8 bases short, with 10 bases between. The CDR3 is 11 amino acids. A Seattle source enrolled patients during active infection and followed them longitudinally. Method: immunoSEQ multiplex PCR; TCRdb's copy keeps in-frame clones and lacks some. The table shows some 70,000 clones, with 90% to 95% occurring only once. The receptor comes from a man aged 35-49 years with COVID-19, enrolled during active disease. The chain employs TRBV12-3 or TRBV12-4 and TRBJ1-2, with a weak D call TRBD1 (5 bases). Sample: peripheral blood. Here the CDR3 reads CASRSRVGYTF. CDR3 coding DNA: TGTGCCAGCAGAAGCAGGGTCGGCTACACCTTC.